The clone carrying this TCR beta chain was counted between two and nine times. Original analysis: Quantification of nucleated cells was approximated via reference gene primer amplification. Produced via immunoSEQ multiplex PCR; TCRdb's table is partial and in-frame only. The V and J calls and the clone size are those of that table, but D and trimming were determined from the DNA. Of approximately 300,000 clones listed, under 90% are singletons. The data were taken from a study of blood T cell repertoires in COVID-19. The CDR3 totals 15 residues. V lost 2 bases, J lost 7 bases, and 5 bases stayed unmatched. Germline loops: CDR1 SGHTA, CDR2 FQGTGA.

The chain has TRBV7-3 and TRBJ2-1, with 10 nucleotides matching TRBD1. This TCR came from a man aged 55-75 years who had recovered from COVID-19. Sequences were obtained from PBMCs or T cells enriched from blood (not recorded which). CDR3 in DNA: TGTGCCAGCAGCTTAGGGACAGGGGACTCTAATGAGCAGTTCTTC. Encoded protein: CASSLGTGDSNEQFF.